These 3 T cell receptor beta chains came from one sample sequenced in a study of T cells in narcolepsy. Some clones are missing from TCRdb's copy, which holds only in-frame ones; the method was immunoSEQ multiplex PCR. The table shows fewer than 35,000 clones, with roughly four fifths occurring only once. The specimen sequenced was CD45RA- memory CD4+ T cells from PBMCs. These receptors were collected from a human donor with narcolepsy.

V is TRBV7-2 and J is TRBJ2-2; D unclear. This CDR3 comprises 15 residues. Germline V gives CDR1 SGHTA, CDR2 FQGNSA. Trimming pared 1 base from V and 2 bases from J, leaving 8 bases between. The CDR3 here is CASSLGAANTGELFF. The CDR3 DNA follows: TGTGCCAGCAGCTTAGGAGCCGCTAACACCGGGGAGCTGTTTTTT.

The rearrangement links TRBV1 to TRBJ2-2; the table's D call TRBD1 went unverified against the DNA. TRBV1 is a pseudogene locus. CDR3 length: 16 amino acids. The CDR3 nucleotides are TGCACCAGCAGCCAAGATCGACAGGCAGAACACCGGGGAGCTGTTTTT. This codes for CTSSQDRQAEHRGAVF.

V usage is TRBV7-6 and J usage is TRBJ2-6; D remains ambiguous. The CDR3 length is 16 residues. Germline V gene sequence: CDR1 SGHVS, CDR2 FNYEAQ. The ends were cut back, 2 bases at V and 0 bases at J, with 8 bases in the middle. CDR3 bases: TGTGCCAGCAGCTTAAGGGCCGGCTCTGGGGCCAACGTCCTGACTTTC. Residues: CASSLRAGSGANVLTF.